This TCR beta chain stems from a study of blood T cells in healthy people across ages. The CDR3 consists of 17 residues. Germline V lookup: CDR1 SGHTA, CDR2 FQGTGA. The ends lost 1 base at V and 0 bases at J; junction bases unmatched: 5. In this sample, this clonotype turned up a few times. Its antigen remains unknown. Study-level points and caveats: Compared with aged donors, long-lived donors showed fewer expanded clones, suggesting selection.

A J-beta primer mix and a sample-barcoded 5' primer were used in a second PCR of about 7 to 12 cycles. Via MiXCR, TCRdb re-called the 5' RACE reads, giving one row per CDR3 protein. The table shows 600,000 to 900,000 distinct CDR3 sequences, with about a quarter occurring only once. The sample was also reused in another study, on T cells of mothers and their children. This second study notes: Using the M1S primer, the second PCR added sample barcodes along with 2-4 random nucleotides. There were over 9.5 million TCR beta CDR3 reads from each mother and about 3 million from each child.

The sample consisted of blood. This chain joins TRBV7-3 and TRBJ2-1, with 8 bases matching TRBD1. This sequence was found in a boy younger than 18 in good health. The CDR3 loop is CASSLNGGTGSYNEQFF. CDR3 DNA sequence: TGTGCCAGCAGCTTAAATGGAGGGACAGGCTCCTACAATGAGCAGTTCTTC.